A selection of T cell receptor beta chains follows, all from one sample in a study of blood T cell repertoires in COVID-19. Profiling relied on immunoSEQ multiplex PCR, and the TCRdb table lists in-frame clones only, not all of them. Among 90,000 to 120,000 clones, around 84% were seen once, and the ten largest hold 2% to 2.5%. Input material: peripheral blood. These receptors all come from a human donor in a cohort sampled during active COVID-19. Each CDR3 is given with its conserved first and last residue. D genes are given only for firm matches.

J gene: TRBJ2-6; CDR3 length: 13; V gene: TRBV28; D gene: NA; CDR3 DNA: TGTGCCAGCAGCGTATCTGGGGCCAACGTCCTGACTTTC; CDR3 protein: CASSVSGANVLTF
J gene: TRBJ1-4; CDR3 length: 15; V gene: TRBV18; D gene: TRBD1; CDR3 DNA: TGTGCCAGCTCAGAGATGACAGGGGTGAACGAAAAACTGTTTTTT; CDR3 protein: CASSEMTGVNEKLFF
J gene: TRBJ1-4; CDR3 length: 15; V gene: TRBV4-2; D gene: TRBD1; CDR3 DNA: TGTGCCAGCAGCCAAGTCAGGGGGCAAAACGAAAAACTGTTTTTT; CDR3 protein: CASSQVRGQNEKLFF
J gene: TRBJ1-5; CDR3 length: 15; V gene: TRBV21-1; D gene: NA; CDR3 DNA: TGTGCCAGCACAACAGGGGAGGTTGGCAATCAGCCCCAGCATTTT; CDR3 protein: CASTTGEVGNQPQHF
J gene: TRBJ2-7; CDR3 length: 16; V gene: TRBV5-1; D gene: NA; CDR3 DNA: TGCGCCAGCAGCTTGGGGGCGGTAGCGGTCTTCTACGAGCAGTACTTC; CDR3 protein: CASSLGAVAVFYEQYF
J gene: TRBJ2-3; CDR3 length: 16; V gene: TRBV7-9; D gene: TRBD2; CDR3 DNA: TGTGCCAGCAGGGGTCTTAGCGGGGGGGCACGAGATACGCAGTATTTT; CDR3 protein: CASRGLSGGARDTQYF
J gene: TRBJ1-1; CDR3 length: 15; V gene: TRBV4-1; D gene: NA; CDR3 DNA: TGCGCCAGCAGCCAAGCCTCCTTTTTGGCTGGTGAAGCTTTCTTT; CDR3 protein: CASSQASFLAGEAFF
J gene: TRBJ2-3; CDR3 length: 13; V gene: TRBV2; D gene: NA; CDR3 DNA: TGTGCCAGCAAGTCGGGAGGCACAGATACGCAGTATTTT; CDR3 protein: CASKSGGTDTQYF
J gene: TRBJ2-7; CDR3 length: 13; V gene: TRBV27; D gene: NA; CDR3 DNA: TGTGCCAGCAGTCCTACTCTTTCCTACGAGCAGTACTTC; CDR3 protein: CASSPTLSYEQYF
J gene: TRBJ1-2; CDR3 length: 15; V gene: TRBV7-2; D gene: TRBD1; CDR3 DNA: TGTGCCAGCAGCTTAGCAGGGACAGGGGGGTATGGCTACACCTTC; CDR3 protein: CASSLAGTGGYGYTF
J gene: TRBJ2-3; CDR3 length: 16; V gene: TRBV4-2; D gene: TRBD2; CDR3 DNA: TGTGCCAGCAGCACAGGACTAGCGGGAATCACAGATACGCAGTATTTT; CDR3 protein: CASSTGLAGITDTQYF
J gene: TRBJ1-5; CDR3 length: 13; V gene: TRBV28; D gene: TRBD1; CDR3 DNA: TGTGCCAGCAGTGAGACAGGGAATCAGCCCCAGCATTTT; CDR3 protein: CASSETGNQPQHF
J gene: TRBJ1-1; CDR3 length: 11; V gene: TRBV20-1; D gene: NA; CDR3 DNA: TGCAGTTCTCCCCCGGGCACTGAAGCTTTCTTT; CDR3 protein: CSSPPGTEAFF
J gene: TRBJ2-1; CDR3 length: 16; V gene: TRBV7-3; D gene: NA; CDR3 DNA: TGTGCCAGCAGCTTAAATCGGGGTGGGACTCTCAATGAGCAGTTCTTC; CDR3 protein: CASSLNRGGTLNEQFF
J gene: TRBJ2-1; CDR3 length: 16; V gene: TRBV7-2; D gene: TRBD2; CDR3 DNA: TGTGCCAGCAGTCAGCGTAGGGCGGGAGATCGCGATGAGCAGTTCTTC; CDR3 protein: CASSQRRAGDRDEQFF
J gene: TRBJ1-6; CDR3 length: 14; V gene: TRBV7-9; D gene: NA; CDR3 DNA: TGTGCCAGCAGCCTCCTCGGGGGGAATTCACCCCTCCACTTT; CDR3 protein: CASSLLGGNSPLHF
J gene: TRBJ2-7; CDR3 length: 13; V gene: TRBV19; D gene: NA; CDR3 DNA: TGTGCCAGTAGTATTGACGGACACTACGAGCAGTACTTC; CDR3 protein: CASSIDGHYEQYF
J gene: TRBJ2-1; CDR3 length: 13; V gene: TRBV6-4; D gene: TRBD2; CDR3 DNA: TGTGCCAGCAGCGGGACTAGCTTCGGTGAGCAGTTCTTC; CDR3 protein: CASSGTSFGEQFF
J gene: TRBJ1-1; CDR3 length: 12; V gene: TRBV29-1; D gene: NA; CDR3 DNA: TGCAGCGTAGGTGAGGGCCTAACTGAAGCTTTCTTT; CDR3 protein: CSVGEGLTEAFF
J gene: TRBJ2-1; CDR3 length: 16; V gene: TRBV28; D gene: TRBD2; CDR3 DNA: TGTGCCAGCAGGGTCTCCGGGACTAGCGTCCACAATGAGCAGTTCTTC; CDR3 protein: CASRVSGTSVHNEQFF
J gene: TRBJ2-3; CDR3 length: 13; V gene: TRBV9; D gene: NA; CDR3 DNA: TGTGCCAGCAGCGTAGCTCTAGCTAGGACGCAGTATTTT; CDR3 protein: CASSVALARTQYF
J gene: TRBJ2-1; CDR3 length: 14; V gene: TRBV9; D gene: TRBD2; CDR3 DNA: TGTGCCAGCAGCGAGGGACTAGCGGGAGGGCCCGCCTTCTTC; CDR3 protein: CASSEGLAGGPAFF
J gene: TRBJ1-5; CDR3 length: 18; V gene: TRBV7-8; D gene: NA; CDR3 DNA: TGTGCCAGCAGCTTAGAGCGAGGTGGAGGGTATAGCAATCAGCCCCAGCATTTT; CDR3 protein: CASSLERGGGYSNQPQHF
J gene: TRBJ2-5; CDR3 length: 16; V gene: TRBV5-4; D gene: TRBD2; CDR3 DNA: TGTGCCAGCAGCTTGGCCAGCGGGAGCGCAGGGGAGACCCAGTACTTC; CDR3 protein: CASSLASGSAGETQYF
J gene: TRBJ1-1; CDR3 length: 17; V gene: TRBV7-2; D gene: TRBD1; CDR3 DNA: TGTGCCAGCAGACCGCACCGGGACAGGGTTGTCTATACGCAAGCTTTCTTT; CDR3 protein: CASRPHRDRVVYTQAFF
J gene: TRBJ1-1; CDR3 length: 14; V gene: TRBV10-3; D gene: TRBD1; CDR3 DNA: TGTGCCACAGACGGACAGGGACCGAACACTGAAGCTTTCTTT; CDR3 protein: CATDGQGPNTEAFF
J gene: TRBJ2-2; CDR3 length: 17; V gene: TRBV5-5; D gene: TRBD2; CDR3 DNA: TGTGCCAGCAGCTTGGCCGGCGGGGGGCCGTACACCGGGGAGCTGTTTTTT; CDR3 protein: CASSLAGGGPYTGELFF
J gene: TRBJ1-1; CDR3 length: 11; V gene: TRBV10-2; D gene: NA; CDR3 DNA: TGCGCCACCTCCGGAGGGGCTGAAGCTTTCTTT; CDR3 protein: CATSGGAEAFF
J gene: TRBJ2-1; CDR3 length: 15; V gene: TRBV11-2; D gene: TRBD2; CDR3 DNA: TGTGCCAGCAGCCGAAGCGGGGGGCCCTACAATGAGCAGTTCTTC; CDR3 protein: CASSRSGGPYNEQFF
J gene: TRBJ2-3; CDR3 length: 14; V gene: TRBV4-1; D gene: NA; CDR3 DNA: TGCGCCAGCAGCCAAGGCAGCGGTGCAGATACGCAGTATTTT; CDR3 protein: CASSQGSGADTQYF
J gene: TRBJ2-1; CDR3 length: 15; V gene: TRBV7-2; D gene: TRBD2; CDR3 DNA: TGTGCCAGCAGCTCGACTAGCGGGACCTACAATGAGCAGTTCTTC; CDR3 protein: CASSSTSGTYNEQFF
J gene: TRBJ2-5; CDR3 length: 13; V gene: TRBV7-2; D gene: NA; CDR3 DNA: TGTGCCAGCAGCCTCAGGGACATGGAGACCCAGTACTTC; CDR3 protein: CASSLRDMETQYF